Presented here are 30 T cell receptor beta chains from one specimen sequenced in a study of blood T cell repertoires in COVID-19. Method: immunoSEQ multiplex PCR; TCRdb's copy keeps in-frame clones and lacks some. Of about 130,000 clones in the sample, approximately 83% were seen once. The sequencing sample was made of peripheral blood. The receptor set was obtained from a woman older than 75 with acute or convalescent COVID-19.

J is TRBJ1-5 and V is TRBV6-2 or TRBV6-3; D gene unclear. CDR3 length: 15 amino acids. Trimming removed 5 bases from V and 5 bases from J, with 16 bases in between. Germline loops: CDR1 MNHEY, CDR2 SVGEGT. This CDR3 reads CASSAHDLAHQPQHF. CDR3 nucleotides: TGTGCCAGCAGTGCTCATGACTTGGCTCATCAGCCCCAGCATTTT.

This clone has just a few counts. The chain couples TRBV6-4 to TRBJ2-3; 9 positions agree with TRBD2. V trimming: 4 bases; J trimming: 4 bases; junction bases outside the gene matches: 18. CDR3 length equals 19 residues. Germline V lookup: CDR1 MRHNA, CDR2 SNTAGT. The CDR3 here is CASSGNSGRGGRLSDTQYF. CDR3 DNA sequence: TGTGCCAGCAGTGGAAATTCCGGGCGGGGGGGCCGATTGTCAGATACGCAGTATTTT.

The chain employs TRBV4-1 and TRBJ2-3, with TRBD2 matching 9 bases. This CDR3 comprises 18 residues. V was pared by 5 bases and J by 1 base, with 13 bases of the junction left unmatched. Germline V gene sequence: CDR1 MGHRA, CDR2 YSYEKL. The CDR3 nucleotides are TGCGCCAGCAGCTTGCGTTTTAGCGGGGGCTCGGGCACAGATACGCAGTATTTT. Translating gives CASSLRFSGGSGTDTQYF.

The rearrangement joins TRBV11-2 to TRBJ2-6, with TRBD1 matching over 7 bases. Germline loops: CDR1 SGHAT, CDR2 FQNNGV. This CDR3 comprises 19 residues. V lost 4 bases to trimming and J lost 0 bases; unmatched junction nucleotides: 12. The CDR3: CASSSLRTGFVSGANVLTF. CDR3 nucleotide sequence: TGTGCCAGCAGCTCTCTTCGGACAGGCTTCGTCTCTGGGGCCAACGTCCTGACTTTC. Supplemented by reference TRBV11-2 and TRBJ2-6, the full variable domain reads EAGVAQSPRYKIIEKRQSVAFWCNPISGHATLYWYQQILGQGPKLLIQFQNNGVVDDSQLPKDRFSAERLKGVDSTLKIQPAKLEDSAVYLCASSSLRTGFVSGANVLTFGAGSRLTVL.

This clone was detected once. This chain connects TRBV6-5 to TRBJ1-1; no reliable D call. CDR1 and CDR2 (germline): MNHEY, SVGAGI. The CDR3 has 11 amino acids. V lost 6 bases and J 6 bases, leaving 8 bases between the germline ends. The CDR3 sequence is CASSLSAEAFF. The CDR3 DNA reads TGTGCCAGCAGCCTCTCGGCTGAAGCTTTCTTT.

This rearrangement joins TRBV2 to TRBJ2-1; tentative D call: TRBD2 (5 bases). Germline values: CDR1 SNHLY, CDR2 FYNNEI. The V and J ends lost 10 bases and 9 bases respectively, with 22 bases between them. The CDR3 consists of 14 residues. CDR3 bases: TGTGCCACCCAAGACGGGGAGTCTAACACTGAGCAGTTCTTC. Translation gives CATQDGESNTEQFF. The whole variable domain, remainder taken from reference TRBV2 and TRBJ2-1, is EPEVTQTPSHQVTQMGQEVILRCVPISNHLYFYWYRQILGQKVEFLVSFYNNEISEKSEIFDDQFSVERPDGSNFTLKIRSTKLEDSAMYFCATQDGESNTEQFFGPGTRLTVL.

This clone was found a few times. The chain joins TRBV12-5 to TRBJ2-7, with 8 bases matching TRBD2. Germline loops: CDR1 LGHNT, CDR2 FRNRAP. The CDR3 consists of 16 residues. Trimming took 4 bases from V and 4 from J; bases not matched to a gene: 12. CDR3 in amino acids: CASGSHLSGEQYEQYF. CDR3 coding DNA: TGTGCTAGTGGTTCTCACCTTAGCGGGGAACAGTACGAGCAGTACTTC.

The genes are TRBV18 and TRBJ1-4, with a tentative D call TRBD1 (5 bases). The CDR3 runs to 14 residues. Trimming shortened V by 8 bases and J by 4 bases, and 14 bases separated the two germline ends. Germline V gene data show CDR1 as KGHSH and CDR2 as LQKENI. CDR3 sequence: CASQTDRNNEKLFF. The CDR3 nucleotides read TGTGCCAGCCAGACAGACAGAAATAATGAAAAACTGTTTTTT. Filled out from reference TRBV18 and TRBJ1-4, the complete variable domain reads NAGVMQNPRHLVRRRGQEARLRCSPMKGHSHVYWYRQLPEEGLKFMVYLQKENIIDESGMPKERFSAEFPKEGPSILRIQQVVRGDSAAYFCASQTDRNNEKLFFGSGTQLSVL.

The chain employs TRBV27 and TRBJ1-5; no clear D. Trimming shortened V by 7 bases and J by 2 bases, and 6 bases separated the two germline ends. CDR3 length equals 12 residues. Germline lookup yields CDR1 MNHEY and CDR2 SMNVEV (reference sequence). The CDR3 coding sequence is TGTGCCAGCACTCAGGGCAATCAGCCCCAGCATTTT. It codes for CASTQGNQPQHF.

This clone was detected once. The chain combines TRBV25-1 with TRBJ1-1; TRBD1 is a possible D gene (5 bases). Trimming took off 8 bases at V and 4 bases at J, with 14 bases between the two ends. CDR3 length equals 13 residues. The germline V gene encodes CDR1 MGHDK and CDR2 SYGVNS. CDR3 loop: CASSEGGATEAFF. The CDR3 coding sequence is TGTGCCAGCTCCGAGGGAGGGGCCACTGAAGCTTTCTTT.

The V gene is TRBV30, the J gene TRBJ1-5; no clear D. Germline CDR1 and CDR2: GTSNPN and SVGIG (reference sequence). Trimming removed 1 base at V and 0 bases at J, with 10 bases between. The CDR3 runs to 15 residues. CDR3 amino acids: CAWSAGSFSNQPQHF. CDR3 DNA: TGTGCCTGGAGTGCCGGGTCTTTTAGCAATCAGCCCCAGCATTTT.

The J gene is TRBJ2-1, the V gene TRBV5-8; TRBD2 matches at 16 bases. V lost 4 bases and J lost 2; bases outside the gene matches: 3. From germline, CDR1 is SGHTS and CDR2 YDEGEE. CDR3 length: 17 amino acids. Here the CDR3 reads CASSPGTSGGAYNEQFF. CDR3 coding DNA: TGTGCCAGCAGCCCCGGGACTAGCGGGGGGGCCTACAATGAGCAGTTCTTC.

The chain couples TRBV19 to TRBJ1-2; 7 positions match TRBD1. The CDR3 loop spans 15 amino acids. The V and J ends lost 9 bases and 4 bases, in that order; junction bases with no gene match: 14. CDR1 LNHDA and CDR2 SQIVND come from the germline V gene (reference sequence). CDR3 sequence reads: CASRRRGLLSYGYTF. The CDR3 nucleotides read TGTGCCAGCCGTCGGAGGGGGCTCTTATCCTATGGCTACACCTTC.

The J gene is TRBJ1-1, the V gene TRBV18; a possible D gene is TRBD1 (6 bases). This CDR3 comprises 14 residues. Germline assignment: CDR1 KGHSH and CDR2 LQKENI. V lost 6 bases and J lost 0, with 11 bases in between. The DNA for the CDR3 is TGTGCCAGCTCTCTGGGACAATTGAACACTGAAGCTTTCTTT. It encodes CASSLGQLNTEAFF.

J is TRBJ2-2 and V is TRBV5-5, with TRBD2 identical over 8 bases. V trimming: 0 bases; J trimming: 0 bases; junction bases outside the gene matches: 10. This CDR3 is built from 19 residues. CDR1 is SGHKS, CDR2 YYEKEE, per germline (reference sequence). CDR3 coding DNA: TGTGCCAGCAGCTTGGCGAGGGTCCCAGCGGGAGCGAACACCGGGGAGCTGTTTTTT. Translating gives CASSLARVPAGANTGELFF. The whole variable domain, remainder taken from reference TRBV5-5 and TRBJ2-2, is DAGVTQSPTHLIKTRGQQVTLRCSPISGHKSVSWYQQVLGQGPQFIFQYYEKEERGRGNFPDRFSARQFPNYSSELNVNALLLGDSALYLCASSLARVPAGANTGELFFGEGSRLTVL.

The CDR3 loop reads CASSRTGAIYGYTF. The DNA of the CDR3 is TGTGCCAGCTCCAGGACAGGGGCAATCTATGGCTACACCTTC. The V and J genes are TRBV18 and TRBJ1-2; TRBD1 matches 9 bases. J gave up 4 bases and V 6 bases, and 6 bases lay outside the gene matches. This CDR3 contains 14 residues. CDR1 and CDR2 from the germline V gene are KGHSH and LQKENI.

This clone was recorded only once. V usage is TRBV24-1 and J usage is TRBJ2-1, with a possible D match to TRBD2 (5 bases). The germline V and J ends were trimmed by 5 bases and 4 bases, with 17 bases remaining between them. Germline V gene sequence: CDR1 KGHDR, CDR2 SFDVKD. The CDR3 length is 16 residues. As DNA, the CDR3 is TGTGCCACCAGTGGGGCCGAGGGAGAACGTTACAATGAGCAGTTCTTC. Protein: CATSGAEGERYNEQFF.

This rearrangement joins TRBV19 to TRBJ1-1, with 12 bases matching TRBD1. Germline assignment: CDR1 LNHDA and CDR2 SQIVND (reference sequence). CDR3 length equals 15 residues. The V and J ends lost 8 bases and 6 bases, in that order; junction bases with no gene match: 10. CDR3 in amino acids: CASLRDRGLPSEAFF. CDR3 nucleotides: TGTGCCAGTTTGCGGGACAGGGGGCTCCCGTCTGAAGCTTTCTTT. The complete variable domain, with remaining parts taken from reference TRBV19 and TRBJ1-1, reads DGGITQSPKYLFRKEGQNVTLSCEQNLNHDAMYWYRQDPGQGLRLIYYSQIVNDFQKGDIAEGYSVSREKKESFPLTVTSAQKNPTAFYLCASLRDRGLPSEAFFGQGTRLTVV.

CDR3 nucleotide sequence: TGTGCCAGCAGTGACTTTACAGGGATCGGGCCCCAGCATTTT. Translation gives CASSDFTGIGPQHF. The chain links TRBV6-4 to TRBJ1-5; a possible D gene is TRBD1 (6 bases). Trimming removed 1 base at V and 9 bases at J, with 13 bases between. The CDR3 contains 14 residues. The germline CDR1 and CDR2 sequences are MRHNA and SNTAGT.

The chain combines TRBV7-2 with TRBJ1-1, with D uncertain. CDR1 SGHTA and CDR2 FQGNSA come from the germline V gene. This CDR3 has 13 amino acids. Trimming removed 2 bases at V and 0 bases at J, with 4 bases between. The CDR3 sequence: CASSLYMNTEAFF. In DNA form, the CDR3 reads TGTGCCAGCAGCTTATACATGAACACTGAAGCTTTCTTT.

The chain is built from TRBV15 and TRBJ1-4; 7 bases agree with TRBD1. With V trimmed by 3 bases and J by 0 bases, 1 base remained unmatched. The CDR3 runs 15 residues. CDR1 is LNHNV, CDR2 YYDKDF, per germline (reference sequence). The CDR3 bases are TGTGCCACCAGCAGGACAGGGACAACTAATGAAAAACTGTTTTTT. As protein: CATSRTGTTNEKLFF.

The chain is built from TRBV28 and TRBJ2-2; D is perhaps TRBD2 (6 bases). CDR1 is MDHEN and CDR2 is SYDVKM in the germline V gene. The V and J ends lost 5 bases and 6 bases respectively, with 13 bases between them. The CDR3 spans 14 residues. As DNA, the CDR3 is TGTGCCAGCAGTCTAACGGGAGCCTCCGGGGAGCTGTTTTTT. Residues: CASSLTGASGELFF.

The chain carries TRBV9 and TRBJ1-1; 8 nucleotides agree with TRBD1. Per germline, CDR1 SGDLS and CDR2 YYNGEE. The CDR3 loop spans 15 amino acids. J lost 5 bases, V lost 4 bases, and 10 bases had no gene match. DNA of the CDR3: TGTGCCAGCAGCCCGTTCCAGGGGGCGCGAACTGAAGCTTTCTTT. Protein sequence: CASSPFQGARTEAFF.

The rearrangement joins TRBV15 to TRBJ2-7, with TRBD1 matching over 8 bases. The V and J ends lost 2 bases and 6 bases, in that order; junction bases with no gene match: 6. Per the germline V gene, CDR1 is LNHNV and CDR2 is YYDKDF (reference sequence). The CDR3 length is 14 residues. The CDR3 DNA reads TGTGCCACCAGCAGAACAAGACAGGGGACCGAGCAGTACTTC. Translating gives CATSRTRQGTEQYF.

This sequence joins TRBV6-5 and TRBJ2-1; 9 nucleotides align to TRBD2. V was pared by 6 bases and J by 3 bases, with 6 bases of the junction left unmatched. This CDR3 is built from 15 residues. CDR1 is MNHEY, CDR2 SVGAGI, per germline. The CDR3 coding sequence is TGTGCCAGCAGCCTTAGCGGGGGACTCTACAATGAGCAGTTCTTC. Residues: CASSLSGGLYNEQFF.

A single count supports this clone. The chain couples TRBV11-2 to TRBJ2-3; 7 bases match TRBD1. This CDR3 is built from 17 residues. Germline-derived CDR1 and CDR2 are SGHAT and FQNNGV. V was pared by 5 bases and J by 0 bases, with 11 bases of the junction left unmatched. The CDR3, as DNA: TGTGCCAGCAGCCGAAACAGGGGTACATCTAGCACAGATACGCAGTATTTT. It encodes CASSRNRGTSSTDTQYF.

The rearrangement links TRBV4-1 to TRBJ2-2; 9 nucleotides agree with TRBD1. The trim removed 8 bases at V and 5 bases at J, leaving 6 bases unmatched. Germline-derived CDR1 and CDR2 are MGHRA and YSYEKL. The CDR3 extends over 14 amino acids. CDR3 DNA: TGCGCCAGCCAGACAGGGGGTATAACCGGGGAGCTGTTTTTT. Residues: CASQTGGITGELFF.

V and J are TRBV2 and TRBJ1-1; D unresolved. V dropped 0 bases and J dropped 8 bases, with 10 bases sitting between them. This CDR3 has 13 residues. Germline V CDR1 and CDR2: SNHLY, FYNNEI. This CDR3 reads CASSEAEQLEAFF. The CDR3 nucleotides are TGTGCCAGCAGTGAAGCAGAACAGCTCGAAGCTTTCTTT.

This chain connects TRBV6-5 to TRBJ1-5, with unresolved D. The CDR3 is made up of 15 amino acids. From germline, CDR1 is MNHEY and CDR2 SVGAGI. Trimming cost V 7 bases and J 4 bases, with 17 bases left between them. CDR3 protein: CASTQSGLRNQPQHF. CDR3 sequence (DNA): TGTGCCAGCACCCAAAGCGGGTTACGGAATCAGCCCCAGCATTTT.

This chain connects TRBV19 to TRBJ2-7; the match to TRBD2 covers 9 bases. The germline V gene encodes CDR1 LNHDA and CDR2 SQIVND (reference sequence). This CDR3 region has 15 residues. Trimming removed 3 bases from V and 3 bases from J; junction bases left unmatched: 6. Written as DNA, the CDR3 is TGTGCCAGTAGTATCGTAGCGGGGGATGTCTACGAGCAGTACTTC. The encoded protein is CASSIVAGDVYEQYF.